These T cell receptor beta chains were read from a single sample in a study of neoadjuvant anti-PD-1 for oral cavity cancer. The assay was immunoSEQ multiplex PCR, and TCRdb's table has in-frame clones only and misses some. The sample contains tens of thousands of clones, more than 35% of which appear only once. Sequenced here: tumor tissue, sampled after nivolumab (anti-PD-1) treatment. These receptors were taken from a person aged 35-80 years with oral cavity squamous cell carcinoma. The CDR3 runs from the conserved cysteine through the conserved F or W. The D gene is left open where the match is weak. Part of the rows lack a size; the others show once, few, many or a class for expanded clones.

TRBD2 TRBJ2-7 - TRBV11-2 CASSLMGAGGRFSYEQYF TGTGCCAGCAGCTTAATGGGAGCGGGAGGAAGGTTTTCCTACGAGCAGTACTTC
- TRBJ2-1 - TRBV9 CASSLAGEQFF TGTGCCAGCAGCCTAGCCGGAGAGCAGTTCTTC
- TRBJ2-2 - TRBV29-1 CSVDEGYTGELFF TGCAGCGTTGATGAAGGGTACACCGGGGAGCTGTTTTTT
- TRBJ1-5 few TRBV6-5 CASSSGGQPQHF TGTGCCAGCTCTTCAGGCGGTCAGCCCCAGCATTTT
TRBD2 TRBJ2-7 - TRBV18 CASSPGGKQYF TGTGCCAGCTCACCGGGAGGGAAGCAGTACTTC
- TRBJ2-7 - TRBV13 CASSSTVGYYEQYF TGTGCCAGCAGCTCGACAGTGGGGTACTACGAGCAGTACTTC
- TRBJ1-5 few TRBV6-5 CASSYSRSGQPQHF TGTGCCAGCAGTTACTCTCGATCCGGCCAGCCCCAGCATTTT
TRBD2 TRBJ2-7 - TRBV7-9 CASSPSGGASEQYF TGTGCCAGCAGCCCTAGCGGGGGGGCTTCCGAGCAGTACTTC
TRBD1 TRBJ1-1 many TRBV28 CASTPGGTGYFEAFF TGTGCCAGCACCCCGGGGGGGACAGGTTATTTTGAAGCTTTCTTT
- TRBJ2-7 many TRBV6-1 CASSASDRFTHYEQYF TGTGCCAGCAGTGCTTCGGATCGGTTTACCCATTACGAGCAGTACTTC
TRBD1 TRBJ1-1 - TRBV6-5 CASSRTGMNTEAFF TGTGCCAGCAGTAGGACAGGGATGAACACTGAAGCTTTCTTT
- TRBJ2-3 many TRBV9 CASSVVVGDTQYF TGTGCCAGCAGCGTAGTAGTGGGGGATACGCAGTATTTT
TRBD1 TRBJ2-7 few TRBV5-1 CASSSDRGGEQYF TGCGCCAGCAGTTCGGACAGGGGCGGAGAGCAGTACTTC
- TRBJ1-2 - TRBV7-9 CASSLGLRQQEYTF TGTGCCAGCAGCTTAGGGCTCCGACAGCAAGAATACACCTTC
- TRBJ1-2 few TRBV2 CASSEATTAYGYTF TGTGCCAGCAGTGAAGCGACGACAGCCTATGGCTACACCTTC
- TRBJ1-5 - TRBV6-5 CASSHGRTDNQPQHF TGTGCCAGCAGTCACGGCCGGACAGACAATCAGCCCCAGCATTTT
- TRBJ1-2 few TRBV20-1 CSARVDTIITF TGCAGTGCTAGAGTGGACACGATCATCACCTTC
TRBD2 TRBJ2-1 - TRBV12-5 CASGWSSGGAVEQFF TGTGCTAGTGGCTGGTCGAGCGGGGGGGCCGTTGAGCAGTTCTTC
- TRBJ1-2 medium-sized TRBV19 CASSKTRRTNYGYTF TGTGCCAGTAGTAAGACCCGAAGGACAAACTATGGCTACACCTTC
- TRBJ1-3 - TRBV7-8 CASSPSRGWGNTIYF TGTGCCAGCAGCCCCTCTCGAGGGTGGGGAAACACCATATATTTT
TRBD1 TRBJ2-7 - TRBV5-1 CASSLDRGLEQYF TGCGCCAGCAGCTTGGACAGGGGGCTCGAGCAGTACTTC
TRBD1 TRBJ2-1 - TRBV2 CASSDGQGPGWCEQFF TGTGCCAGCAGCGACGGACAGGGACCAGGTTGGTGTGAGCAGTTCTTC
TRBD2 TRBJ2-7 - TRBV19 CASSRWGNSGRYEQYF TGTGCCAGTAGCCGCTGGGGGAATAGCGGGAGGTACGAGCAGTACTTC
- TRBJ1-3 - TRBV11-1 CASSLRIPGTSGNTIYF TGTGCCAGCAGCTTGAGAATTCCCGGCACCTCTGGAAACACCATATATTTT
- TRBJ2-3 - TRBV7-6 CASSPLRGSTDTQYF TGTGCCAGCAGCCCCCTCCGGGGGTCCACAGATACGCAGTATTTT
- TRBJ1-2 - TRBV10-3 CAISEGASLPYGYTF TGTGCCATCAGTGAGGGAGCGAGCCTGCCCTATGGCTACACCTTC
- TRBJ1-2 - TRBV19 CARIARGANYGYTF TGTGCCAGAATTGCCCGGGGGGCTAACTATGGCTACACCTTC
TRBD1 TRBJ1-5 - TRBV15 CATRREQGAGNQPQHF TGTGCCACCCGCCGAGAACAGGGGGCAGGGAATCAGCCCCAGCATTTT
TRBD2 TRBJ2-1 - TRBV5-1 CASSEGLANNEQFF TGCGCCAGCAGCGAGGGACTAGCCAACAATGAGCAGTTCTTC
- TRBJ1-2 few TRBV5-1 CASSPRTVNYGYTF TGCGCCAGCAGCCCCAGGACAGTTAACTATGGCTACACCTTC